These 8 T cell receptor beta chains share one sample of origin, sequenced in a study of T-cell memory formation after mild COVID-19. TCRdb itself ran the 5' RACE reads through MiXCR, one entry per CDR3 protein. The repertoire includes about 100,000 distinct CDR3 sequences, around 15% of them detected once, and under 45% sits in the top ten. Sample: PBMCs or a T cell subset sorted from them (not recorded which). The receptors shown here come from a man between 18 and 35 years old who had mild COVID-19 (a few samples of this study predate the infection). Cell type and time point are not known.

CDR3 sequence reads: CSAVARWAEAFF. CDR3 coding DNA: TGCAGTGCTGTGGCCCGGTGGGCTGAAGCTTTCTTT. The chain joins TRBV20-1 to TRBJ1-1; D is ambiguous. This CDR3 contains 12 residues. Germline lookup yields CDR1 DFQATT and CDR2 SNEGSKA (reference sequence). V was pared by 5 bases and J by 6 bases, with 13 bases between.

This clonotype was picked up a small number of times. The chain employs TRBV27 and TRBJ1-5, with 10 bases aligning to TRBD1. Per the germline V gene, CDR1 is MNHEY and CDR2 is SMNVEV (reference sequence). CDR3 length: 14 residues. J gave up 2 bases and V 5 bases, and 0 bases lay outside the gene matches. The CDR3 here is CASSGTGGNQPQHF. CDR3 coding DNA: TGTGCCAGCAGTGGGACAGGGGGCAATCAGCCCCAGCATTTT.

The chain's CDR3 is CASSPEGFSTQETQYF. CDR3 nucleotides: TGTGCCAGCAGCCCCGAGGGGTTTAGTACTCAAGAGACCCAGTACTTC. V and J are TRBV7-3 and TRBJ2-5, with D perhaps being TRBD1 or TRBD2 (5 bases each). Germline CDR1 reads SGHTA; CDR2 reads FQGTGA. This CDR3 contains 16 residues. V was pared by 5 bases and J by 2 bases, with 18 bases between.

This clonotype was counted between two and nine times. The gene calls are TRBV5-1 and TRBJ2-1; 11 bases line up with TRBD1. The germline V gene has CDR1 SGHRS and CDR2 YFSETQ. The CDR3 has 17 residues. V gave up 4 bases and J gave up 7 bases; unmatched junction bases: 13. CDR3 in amino acids: CASSRTGQGAFENEQFF. Written as DNA, the CDR3 is TGCGCCAGCAGCCGTACTGGACAGGGGGCTTTTGAAAATGAGCAGTTCTTC.

This clonotype appeared many times. The chain joins TRBV20-1 to TRBJ2-1; 7 bases map to TRBD2. Germline CDR1 and CDR2: DFQATT and SNEGSKA (reference sequence). The V gene end was trimmed by 3 bases and the J gene end by 8 bases; junction bases not matched to a gene: 7. This CDR3 contains 13 residues. For the CDR3, the DNA is TGCAGTGCTAGGTTCCGGGGGGACCATGAGCAGTTCTTC. Its protein is CSARFRGDHEQFF.

The gene calls are TRBV6-2 or TRBV6-3 and TRBJ1-2; D gene uncertain. CDR3 length: 15 amino acids. Germline V gene data show CDR1 as MNHEY and CDR2 as SVGEGT. With 6 bases removed from V and 4 bases from J, the gap between germline ends came to 18 bases. CDR3: CASSSFLDGLYGYTF. The CDR3 coding sequence is TGTGCCAGCAGCTCCTTTCTCGACGGACTCTATGGCTACACCTTC.

The chain carries TRBV4-1 and TRBJ2-5; perhaps TRBD2 as D (6 bases). CDR1 is MGHRA, CDR2 YSYEKL, per germline. This CDR3 comprises 17 residues. V was clipped by 0 bases and J by 4 bases, with 18 bases between them. CDR3 in DNA: TGCGCCAGCAGCCAAGATATGGCGGGGACGGTCGGAGAGACCCAGTACTTC. Protein product: CASSQDMAGTVGETQYF.

The rearrangement uses TRBV6-6 and TRBJ1-3; tentatively, D is TRBD1 (5 bases). This CDR3 is 16 amino acids long. The ends were cut back, 0 bases at V and 0 bases at J, with 9 bases in the middle. Germline V gives CDR1 MNHNY, CDR2 SVGAGI (reference sequence). The CDR3: CASSYSQGSSGNTIYF. CDR3 DNA sequence: TGTGCCAGCAGTTACTCCCAGGGAAGCTCTGGAAACACCATATATTTT.